This TCR beta chain emerged from a study of vaccination and CD4 T cells after COVID-19. Whole-study context: Once diagnosed, patients had post-COVID samples drawn a median 101 days later (range 35 to 161). Points from the study as a whole: Convalescent patients saw a median around 86% of their reactive clones show up only after vaccination.

Comments on this clonotype: As yet, its antigen is unknown.

As to treatment: approximately nine-day PBMC culture with coronavirus spike peptide pools or control peptides (ViraFEST assay). First, ViraFEST expanded antigen-specific T cells with peptide pools, and next it sequenced the TCRs. V shed 7 bases and J shed 4 bases, with 19 bases lying between them. This CDR3 has 15 residues. CDR1 MNHNS and CDR2 SASEGT come from the germline V gene. Sequence data for DNA of cultured CD4+ T cells were generated by the Oncomine TCR Beta short-read assay. TCRdb recomputed calls from the PCR reads with MiXCR, one row per CDR3 protein. The data hold 9,900 or so distinct CDR3 sequences, with 73% observed a single time.

The sample was CD4+ T cells from blood, cultured in vitro. This TCR derives from a human donor who had recovered from COVID-19. The chain has TRBV6-1 and TRBJ1-1; D uncertain. In nucleotides, the CDR3 is TGTGCCAGCAACGCGGTGGTGGGGAGGGCCACTGAAGCTTTCTTT. Protein: CASNAVVGRATEAFF.